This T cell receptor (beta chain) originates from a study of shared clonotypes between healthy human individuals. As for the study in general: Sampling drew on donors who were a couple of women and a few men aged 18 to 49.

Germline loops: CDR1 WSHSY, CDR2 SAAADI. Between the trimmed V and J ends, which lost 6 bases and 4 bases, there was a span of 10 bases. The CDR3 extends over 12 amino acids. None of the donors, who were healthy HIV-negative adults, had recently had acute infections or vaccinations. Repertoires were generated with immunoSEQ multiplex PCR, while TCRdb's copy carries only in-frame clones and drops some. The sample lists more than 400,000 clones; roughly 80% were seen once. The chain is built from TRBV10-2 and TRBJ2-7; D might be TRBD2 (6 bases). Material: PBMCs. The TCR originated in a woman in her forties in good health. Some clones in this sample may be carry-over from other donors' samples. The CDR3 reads CASRDYPYEQYF. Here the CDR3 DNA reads TGCGCCAGCAGGGACTACCCTTACGAGCAGTACTTC.